This T cell receptor (beta chain) was documented in a study of CD8 T cells in Susac syndrome. TCR beta sequences were obtained from blood CD8+ and CD4+ T cells. RNA was extracted with the RNeasy kit, and a quantity of roughly 0.5 to 1 ug was reverse transcribed using random hexamers. TCRdb reprocessed the immunoSEQ multiplex PCR reads via MiXCR and lists one record per CDR3 protein. The sample lists 150,000 to 200,000 distinct CDR3 sequences; approximately 93% were seen once. CDR3 length: 15 residues. V was clipped by 4 bases and J by 1 base; unmatched bases: 7. Germline CDR1 SQVTM, CDR2 ANQGSEA. The source material was CD4+ T cells from PBMCs. The clonotype comes from a human donor with multiple sclerosis. This rearrangement joins TRBV29-1 to TRBJ2-3, with 8 positions matching TRBD1. The CDR3 loop is CSVVLGQGRTDTQYF. In DNA form, the CDR3 reads TGCAGCGTTGTTCTCGGACAGGGACGCACAGATACGCAGTATTTT.